What follows are 21 T cell receptor beta chains derived from one specimen sequenced in a study of blood T cell repertoires in COVID-19. Here immunoSEQ multiplex PCR was the method, and the copy in TCRdb shows in-frame clones only, minus some. The sample includes approximately 150,000 clones, roughly nine tenths of them seen just once. Input material: peripheral blood. These receptors were obtained from a human donor in a cohort sampled during active COVID-19.

The chain joins TRBV7-3 to TRBJ2-3, with D possibly matching TRBD2 (5 bases). This CDR3 is 15 amino acids long. Germline V gene lookup returns CDR1 SGHTA and CDR2 FQGTGA. The V end was cut by 1 base, the J end by 2 bases, with 10 bases between. CDR3 amino acids: CASSLSRLLTDTQYF. The CDR3 DNA reads as TGTGCCAGCAGCTTAAGTCGACTACTCACAGATACGCAGTATTTT.

V usage is TRBV5-4 and J usage is TRBJ2-2, with D possibly being TRBD1 (5 bases). Trimming took 4 bases from V and 4 from J, leaving 14 bases between them. There are 15 residues in the CDR3. CDR1 and CDR2 (germline): SGHNT, YYREEE (reference sequence). The CDR3 DNA sequence: TGTGCCAGCAGCAAGAAGCAGACAGTCACCGGGGAGCTGTTTTTT. The encoded protein is CASSKKQTVTGELFF.

The chain joins TRBV27 to TRBJ1-1, with D tentatively TRBD1 (5 bases). The V end lost 7 bases, the J end lost 5 bases, and 14 bases lay between the germline ends. The CDR3 spans 13 residues. CDR1 and CDR2 (germline): MNHEY, SMNVEV (reference sequence). In DNA form, the CDR3 reads TGTGCCAGCACCCACAGGAAGGGGACTGAAGCTTTCTTT. Its protein product is CASTHRKGTEAFF.

Details on this clone: The limits of the CDR3 on the DNA are not certain, so only TCRdb's listed CDR3 is given. This chain links TRBV21-1 with TRBJ1-2; the table calls TRBD1, which could not be checked here. TRBV21-1 is flagged as a pseudogene. Ends included, the CDR3 has 17 residues. The CDR3 is CASSKVGTGITSEGYTF.

The CDR3: CASSLHARMNTEAFF. The DNA of the CDR3 is TGTGCCAGCAGCCTCCACGCTAGAATGAACACTGAAGCTTTCTTT. The genes are TRBV7-3 and TRBJ1-1; D is uncertain. This CDR3 spans 15 amino acids. Between the trimmed V and J ends, which lost 5 bases and 0 bases, there was a span of 13 bases. Per germline, CDR1 SGHTA and CDR2 FQGTGA.

Comments on this clone: Other DNA variants within this sample encode the same CDR3. The chain employs TRBV6-2 or TRBV6-3 and TRBJ1-5; D gene ambiguous. Trimming stripped 0 bases from V and 6 bases from J, with 6 bases between. The CDR3 sequence is 13 residues long. Germline V gene sequence: CDR1 MNHEY, CDR2 SVGEGT. The DNA for the CDR3 is TGTGCCAGCAGTTACTCAGGGAGTCAGCCCCAGCATTTT. This sequence encodes CASSYSGSQPQHF.

The chain uses TRBV10-3 and TRBJ1-4, with 8 positions matching TRBD1. The CDR3 contains 14 residues. V trimming: 5 bases; J trimming: 4 bases; junction bases outside the gene matches: 3. Germline V CDR1 and CDR2: ENHRY, SYGVKD. CDR3 nucleotide sequence: TGTGCCATCAGTCCAGACAGGGGTAATGAAAAACTGTTTTTT. Protein product: CAISPDRGNEKLFF.

V gene TRBV25-1 combines with J gene TRBJ2-3; the match to TRBD2 covers 7 bases. Unmatched junction bases numbered 3, after V lost 8 bases and J lost 4 bases. The CDR3 runs 12 residues. The germline V gene encodes CDR1 MGHDK and CDR2 SYGVNS. For the CDR3, the DNA is TGTGCCAGCCGGGACTATTCAGATACGCAGTATTTT. It yields the protein CASRDYSDTQYF.

The rearrangement links TRBV7-2 to TRBJ2-3; perhaps TRBD2 as D (5 bases). Germline V lookup: CDR1 SGHTA, CDR2 FQGNSA. The CDR3 is 15 residues long. Trimming removed 1 base from V and 5 bases from J, with 13 bases in between. In DNA, the CDR3 is TGTGCCAGCAGCTTAGGGCCCGGGGTGGTAGATACGCAGTATTTT. It encodes CASSLGPGVVDTQYF.

The table lists this clone with a count of one. This CDR3 reads CASSYSGGAINEQFF. In DNA, the CDR3 is TGTGCCAGCAGTTACAGCGGGGGGGCGATCAATGAGCAGTTCTTC. The chain employs TRBV6-5 and TRBJ2-1; 10 bases map to TRBD2. Germline assignment: CDR1 MNHEY and CDR2 SVGAGI. V shed 2 bases, J shed 6 bases, and the junction held 4 bases outside the gene matches. This CDR3 comprises 15 residues.

This clone was found once. The V call is TRBV6-4, the J call TRBJ1-2; D is uncertain. Trimming took 0 bases from V and 8 from J, leaving 10 bases between them. The germline V gene has CDR1 MRHNA and CDR2 SNTAGT. This CDR3 has 13 residues. This chain's CDR3 is CASSDSPGSGYTF. CDR3 coding DNA: TGTGCCAGCAGTGACTCGCCGGGTTCGGGCTACACCTTC.

The chain combines TRBV27 with TRBJ2-1; 9 bases line up with TRBD1. J lost 7 bases, V lost 4 bases, and 5 bases had no gene match. The CDR3 is made up of 14 amino acids. CDR1 is MNHEY, CDR2 SMNVEV, per germline (reference sequence). CDR3 protein: CASSYDRGRNEQFF. The CDR3 DNA follows: TGTGCCAGCAGTTACGACAGGGGGAGAAATGAGCAGTTCTTC.

This chain connects TRBV7-3 to TRBJ2-1, with 10 bases lining up with TRBD1. V lost 5 bases, J lost 0 bases, and 7 bases stayed unmatched. The CDR3 has 17 residues. Germline V gene sequence: CDR1 SGHTA, CDR2 FQGTGA. CDR3 loop: CASSRGQGLRSYNEQFF. DNA of the CDR3: TGTGCCAGCAGCCGGGGACAGGGGCTTCGCTCCTACAATGAGCAGTTCTTC.

This clone appeared once. The chain carries TRBV6-2 or TRBV6-3 and TRBJ2-1; D not resolved. The germline V gene encodes CDR1 MNHEY and CDR2 SVGEGT. The CDR3 contains 14 residues. V was pared by 0 bases and J by 6 bases, with 9 bases between. DNA for the CDR3: TGTGCCAGCAGTTACTCGCGACCAGGCAATGAGCAGTTCTTC. Residues: CASSYSRPGNEQFF.

J is TRBJ2-1 and V is TRBV7-6, with 15 positions matching TRBD2. Per the germline V gene, CDR1 is SGHVS and CDR2 is FNYEAQ. Unmatched junction bases numbered 9, after V lost 2 bases and J lost 7 bases. There are 18 residues in the CDR3. CDR3 sequence: CASSLQERTSGGDNEQFF. The CDR3 coding sequence is TGTGCCAGCAGCTTACAAGAGCGGACTAGCGGGGGGGATAATGAGCAGTTCTTC.

The rearrangement uses TRBV5-6 and TRBJ2-3, with 8 nucleotides matching TRBD2. CDR3 length equals 16 residues. Per germline, CDR1 SGHDT and CDR2 YYEEEE. Trimming took 1 base from V and 2 from J; bases not matched to a gene: 6. The CDR3 region is CASSLSGGAYTDTQYF. The CDR3 coding sequence is TGTGCCAGCAGCTTGTCCGGGGGGGCTTACACAGATACGCAGTATTTT. The variable domain in full, with the rest retrieved from reference TRBV5-6 and TRBJ2-3, is DAGVTQSPTHLIKTRGQQVTLRCSPKSGHDTVSWYQQALGQGPQFIFQYYEEEERQRGNFPDRFSGHQFPNYSSELNVNALLLGDSALYLCASSLSGGAYTDTQYFGPGTRLTVL.

A single count supports this clone. The chain couples TRBV11-2 to TRBJ1-2; 10 bases are shared with TRBD1. The germline gives CDR1 SGHAT, CDR2 FQNNGV. CDR3 length equals 16 residues. V lost 4 bases, J lost 0 bases, and 5 bases stayed unmatched. DNA for the CDR3: TGTGCCAGCAGCTCCGGGACAGGGGAGCCTAACTATGGCTACACCTTC. This encodes CASSSGTGEPNYGYTF.

The V call is TRBV6-1, the J call TRBJ2-1, with D possibly matching TRBD2 (5 bases). The germline CDR1 and CDR2 sequences are MNHNS and SASEGT. V was clipped by 2 bases and J by 12 bases, with 8 bases between them. The CDR3 contains 11 residues. The CDR3 protein is CASSEIGRQFF. In DNA, the CDR3 is TGTGCCAGCAGTGAAATTGGGAGGCAGTTCTTC.

The chain combines TRBV6-2 or TRBV6-3 with TRBJ1-1; D is possibly TRBD1 (6 bases). Trimming took off 6 bases at V and 3 bases at J, with 11 bases between the two ends. From germline, CDR1 is MNHEY and CDR2 SVGEGT. The CDR3 covers 13 residues. Written as DNA, the CDR3 is TGTGCCAGCAGCGCACAGGGCTACACTGAAGCTTTCTTT. Protein product: CASSAQGYTEAFF.

The CDR3 reads CASSTKKQGSNYGYTF. In DNA, the CDR3 is TGTGCCAGCAGCACCAAAAAACAGGGTTCTAACTATGGCTACACCTTC. This chain uses TRBV5-4 with TRBJ1-2; D may be TRBD1 (6 bases). The CDR3 has 16 residues. With 4 bases removed from V and 0 bases from J, the gap between germline ends came to 16 bases. CDR1 is SGHNT and CDR2 is YYREEE in the germline V gene (reference sequence).

This rearrangement joins TRBV7-9 to TRBJ1-2, with unresolved D. Between the trimmed V and J ends, which lost 5 bases and 7 bases, there was a span of 8 bases. The CDR3 sequence is 11 residues long. Germline-derived CDR1 and CDR2 are SEHNR and FQNEAQ (reference sequence). CDR3 protein: CASSPGSGYTF. DNA for the CDR3: TGTGCCAGCAGCCCGGGAAGTGGCTACACCTTC.